The rows below give T cell receptor beta chains drawn from one sample of a study of T-cell reconstitution after alpha-beta-depleted transplantation in children. TCRdb passed the PCR reads through MiXCR, listing each CDR3 protein once. Among more than 300,000 distinct CDR3 sequences, 15% to 20% were seen once, and the ten largest hold approximately 44%. Sequencing used PBMCs, mostly from graft donor cells, obtained 360 days after TCRalphabeta/CD19-depleted stem cell transplant. These TCRs come from a male patient between 2 and 15 years old who had a stem cell transplant for acute lymphoblastic leukemia, so the T cells may come from the graft donor. The conserved cysteine and the conserved F or W are not part of the CDR3 here. The order of the fields is clone size, CDR3 length, J gene, V gene, CDR3 protein. Size values are once, few and many counts, or a class for expanded clones, and some rows have none.

size: few; length: 13; J: TRBJ2-5; V: TRBV7-6; CDR3: ASSLIRTVQETQY
size: many; length: 14; J: TRBJ2-2; V: TRBV7-9; CDR3: ASSSGLVTLTGELF
size: .; length: 14; J: TRBJ1-5; V: TRBV5-5; CDR3: ASSLAPGGGNQPQH
size: many; length: 11; J: TRBJ2-2; V: TRBV2; CDR3: ASRQQGTGELF
size: .; length: 12; J: TRBJ2-7; V: TRBV3-1; CDR3: ASSQGHTSVRQY
size: few; length: 12; J: TRBJ1-3; V: TRBV6-2/TRBV6-3; CDR3: ASSRQGIGNTIY
size: few; length: 10; J: TRBJ2-2; V: TRBV29-1; CDR3: SVEEPLGELF
size: .; length: 11; J: TRBJ2-7; V: TRBV29-1; CDR3: SVEGHSSYEQY
size: .; length: 14; J: TRBJ2-1; V: TRBV27; CDR3: ASSILGGGPGNEQF
size: many; length: 11; J: TRBJ2-7; V: TRBV28; CDR3: ASSLAFPYEQY
size: few; length: 13; J: TRBJ2-1; V: TRBV11-2; CDR3: ASSYWTRPRDEQF
size: .; length: 18; J: TRBJ2-1; V: TRBV25-1; CDR3: ASSEYWRGGVSVSYNEQF
size: .; length: 13; J: TRBJ1-4; V: TRBV5-1; CDR3: ASSNHGRTNEKLF
size: .; length: 12; J: TRBJ2-1; V: TRBV29-1; CDR3: SVPVPGSYNEQF
size: .; length: 13; J: TRBJ2-2; V: TRBV6-2/TRBV6-3; CDR3: ASRDGRSNTGELF
size: .; length: 12; J: TRBJ1-2; V: TRBV5-1; CDR3: ASSLSGRGGSYT
size: few; length: 13; J: TRBJ2-1; V: TRBV24-1; CDR3: ATSDPRRDYNEQF
size: .; length: 17; J: TRBJ2-1; V: TRBV11-1; CDR3: ASLKYGVGLADRYNEQF
size: many; length: 11; J: TRBJ1-1; V: TRBV5-1; CDR3: ASTGQENTEAF
size: .; length: 12; J: TRBJ2-7; V: TRBV4-3; CDR3: ASSQELQGNHRY
size: many; length: 9; J: TRBJ2-1; V: TRBV4-1; CDR3: ASSDSNEQF
size: many; length: 13; J: TRBJ2-7; V: TRBV7-2; CDR3: ASSFQSGQNYEQY
size: few; length: 11; J: TRBJ2-5; V: TRBV27; CDR3: ASSLSYQETQY
size: few; length: 14; J: TRBJ2-7; V: TRBV7-9; CDR3: ASSLSRGLSSYEQY
size: many; length: 13; J: TRBJ2-1; V: TRBV5-1; CDR3: ASSSRVGEGNEQF
size: .; length: 13; J: TRBJ2-7; V: TRBV27; CDR3: ASSPPGQGFYEQY
size: .; length: 14; J: TRBJ2-5; V: TRBV7-9; CDR3: ASSKGFRDSQETQY
size: few; length: 15; J: TRBJ2-3; V: TRBV28; CDR3: ASSLVFPLPSADTQY
size: .; length: 13; J: TRBJ2-1; V: TRBV5-1; CDR3: ASSWARGDYNEQF
size: few; length: 11; J: TRBJ2-3; V: TRBV12-3/TRBV12-4; CDR3: ASSTRATDTQY
size: .; length: 15; J: TRBJ2-1; V: TRBV7-2; CDR3: ASSLFRNRDLYNEQF
size: few; length: 13; J: TRBJ1-1; V: TRBV4-1; CDR3: ASSFIDSQNTEAF